Each of the 5 T cell receptor beta chains below was sequenced from the same sample in a study of blood T cell repertoires in COVID-19. Method: immunoSEQ multiplex PCR; TCRdb's copy keeps in-frame clones and lacks some. The data contain about 150,000 clones, more than 80% of them seen just once; the ten biggest clones take up more than 2%. Input material: peripheral blood. Every receptor here comes from a man aged 65-85 years with acute or convalescent COVID-19.

The chain links TRBV5-1 to TRBJ2-7; perhaps TRBD1 as D (5 bases). The germline V and J ends were trimmed by 0 bases and 1 base, with 8 bases remaining between them. Germline V lookup: CDR1 SGHRS, CDR2 YFSETQ. The CDR3 spans 14 residues. In DNA, the CDR3 is TGCGCCAGCAGCTTGGAGGACAATTCCTACGAGCAGTACTTC. It translates to CASSLEDNSYEQYF.

This chain links TRBV2 with TRBJ1-1, with a weak D call TRBD1 (6 bases). The CDR3 loop spans 13 amino acids. The germline CDR1 and CDR2 sequences are SNHLY and FYNNEI. The V gene lost 8 bases and the J gene lost 4 bases, with 14 bases spanning the gap. The CDR3 region is CASGRGLGTEAFF. In DNA form, the CDR3 reads TGTGCCAGCGGGAGGGGGTTGGGCACTGAAGCTTTCTTT.

Turning to this clone: The junction departs from germline at one end; a sequencing error may be responsible. V gene TRBV2 combines with J gene TRBJ1-4; no firm D call. The germline V gene encodes CDR1 SNHLY and CDR2 FYNNEI. This CDR3 region has 16 residues. For the CDR3, the DNA is TGTGCGAGCAGGTGGGGAGGGCAACTAACTAATGAAAAACTGTTTTTT. This sequence encodes CASRWGGQLTNEKLFF.

The chain is built from TRBV20-1 and TRBJ1-6; possible D gene TRBD1, 6 bases. CDR1 and CDR2 from the germline V gene are DFQATT and SNEGSKA (reference sequence). Deletions cut 3 bases from V and 0 bases from J, with 12 bases between. CDR3 length: 16 residues. In DNA, the CDR3 is TGCAGTGCTAGTAGGGGGGGGACCTCCTATAATTCACCCCTCCACTTT. Protein product: CSASRGGTSYNSPLHF.

The chain uses TRBV6-5 and TRBJ2-1; D is perhaps TRBD2 (5 bases). CDR3 length: 14 residues. The germline gives CDR1 MNHEY, CDR2 SVGAGI. Trimming pared 2 bases from V and 5 bases from J, leaving 10 bases between. The CDR3 bases are TGTGCCAGCAGTTACCGAGACGGGAACAATGAGCAGTTCTTC. The encoded protein is CASSYRDGNNEQFF.